Reported below is one T cell receptor (beta chain). Seattle patients were enrolled while actively infected and followed longitudinally. The source of the sample is a study of blood T cell repertoires in COVID-19. Study-level background: Collection of acute and convalescent COVID-19 samples took place in the United States, Italy and Spain.

The assay was immunoSEQ multiplex PCR, and TCRdb's table has in-frame clones only and misses some. This sample has under 400,000 clones, with around 90% found just once. Germline V gene data show CDR1 as SNHLY and CDR2 as FYNNEI. This CDR3 is 16 amino acids long. V shed 8 bases, J shed 5 bases, and the junction held 15 bases outside the gene matches. The sequencing input was peripheral blood. The clonotype comes from a woman aged 55-69 years with COVID-19, enrolled during active disease. The J gene is TRBJ2-5, the V gene TRBV2, with 9 nucleotides matching TRBD2. CDR3 amino acids: CASARIGGGAKETQYF. The DNA for the CDR3 is TGTGCCAGCGCACGGATTGGCGGGGGGGCGAAGGAGACCCAGTACTTC.